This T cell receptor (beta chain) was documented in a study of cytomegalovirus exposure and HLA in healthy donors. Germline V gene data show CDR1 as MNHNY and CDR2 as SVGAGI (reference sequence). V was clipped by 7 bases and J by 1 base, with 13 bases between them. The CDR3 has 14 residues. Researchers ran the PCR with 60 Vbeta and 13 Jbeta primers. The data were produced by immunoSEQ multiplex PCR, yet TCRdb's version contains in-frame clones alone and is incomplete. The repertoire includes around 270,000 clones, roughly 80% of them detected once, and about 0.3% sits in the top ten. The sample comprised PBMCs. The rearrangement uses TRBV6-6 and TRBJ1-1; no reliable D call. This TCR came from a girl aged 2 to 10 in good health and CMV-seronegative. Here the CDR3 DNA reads TGTGCCAGCAACTTCGGACTCGCGAACACTGAAGCTTTCTTT. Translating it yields CASNFGLANTEAFF.